This entry lists 13 T cell receptor beta chains sequenced from one sample in a study of blood T cell repertoires in COVID-19. Sequencing used immunoSEQ multiplex PCR; TCRdb keeps in-frame clones, though not all of them. The table includes 450,000 to 500,000 clones, approximately 85% detected once. The sample consisted of peripheral blood. Receptor source: a human donor in a cohort sampled during active COVID-19.

This chain joins TRBV5-1 and TRBJ2-1, with 8 bases lining up with TRBD2. The CDR3 is 16 amino acids. CDR1 SGHRS and CDR2 YFSETQ come from the germline V gene. Losses at the gene ends were 0 bases for V and 4 bases for J; bases not matched to a gene: 6. CDR3 loop: CASSLDGGRMYNEQFF. The CDR3 region has the DNA TGCGCCAGCAGCTTGGATGGCGGGAGGATGTACAATGAGCAGTTCTTC. The whole variable domain, filled in from reference TRBV5-1 and TRBJ2-1, reads KAGVTQTPRYLIKTRGQQVTLSCSPISGHRSVSWYQQTPGQGLQFLFEYFSETQRNKGNFPGRFSGRQFSNSRSEMNVSTLELGDSALYLCASSLDGGRMYNEQFFGPGTRLTVL.

This clone appeared once. The chain couples TRBV5-1 to TRBJ2-3; D call uncertain. CDR3 length: 12 amino acids. V dropped 4 bases and J dropped 4 bases, with 7 bases sitting between them. Per the germline V gene, CDR1 is SGHRS and CDR2 is YFSETQ. CDR3 amino acids: CASSKIADTQYF. The CDR3 coding sequence is TGCGCCAGCAGCAAAATCGCAGATACGCAGTATTTT.

V is TRBV6-5 and J is TRBJ2-2; 8 bases map to TRBD2. The germline V gene has CDR1 MNHEY and CDR2 SVGAGI. The CDR3 is 14 residues long. The V and J ends lost 7 bases and 3 bases, in that order; junction bases with no gene match: 4. The CDR3 sequence is CASTGTRDTGELFF. CDR3 nucleotides: TGTGCCAGCACCGGGACTAGGGACACCGGGGAGCTGTTTTTT.

The chain has TRBV9 and TRBJ1-1; a possible D gene is TRBD1 (5 bases). The length of the CDR3 is 16 residues. Per the germline V gene, CDR1 is SGDLS and CDR2 is YYNGEE. Trimming pared 0 bases from V and 2 bases from J, leaving 14 bases between. The CDR3 DNA sequence: TGTGCCAGCAGCGTAGGTCCAGGGCTAAGCAACACTGAAGCTTTCTTT. Translation: CASSVGPGLSNTEAFF.

This chain uses TRBV6-2 or TRBV6-3 with TRBJ2-7; 9 bases are a match to TRBD2. This CDR3 spans 16 amino acids. The ends lost 0 bases at V and 5 bases at J; junction bases unmatched: 8. Germline values: CDR1 MNHEY, CDR2 SVGEGT. CDR3 nucleotides: TGTGCCAGCAGTTACTCTACAGGACTAGCGCTCCACGAGCAGTACTTC. This gives the protein CASSYSTGLALHEQYF.

The V and J genes are TRBV7-8 and TRBJ1-5, with D uncertain. CDR1 is SGHVS and CDR2 is FQNEAQ in the germline V gene. This CDR3 spans 13 amino acids. Trimming took 2 bases from V and 6 from J, leaving 8 bases between them. Here the CDR3 reads CASSLWSSQPQHF. The CDR3 DNA reads TGTGCCAGCAGCTTATGGTCCAGTCAGCCCCAGCATTTT.

This clone has a single count. This rearrangement joins TRBV19 to TRBJ1-1; D remains unclear. Germline CDR1 reads LNHDA; CDR2 reads SQIVND (reference sequence). The CDR3 spans 13 residues. Deletions cut 2 bases from V and 4 bases from J, with 8 bases between. The CDR3 sequence is CASSITASTEAFF. In nucleotides, the CDR3 is TGTGCCAGTAGTATAACAGCCAGCACTGAAGCTTTCTTT. Full variable domain (remainder filled in from reference TRBV19 and TRBJ1-1): DGGITQSPKYLFRKEGQNVTLSCEQNLNHDAMYWYRQDPGQGLRLIYYSQIVNDFQKGDIAEGYSVSREKKESFPLTVTSAQKNPTAFYLCASSITASTEAFFGQGTRLTVV.

The chain has TRBV2 and TRBJ1-6; D ambiguous. This CDR3 spans 15 amino acids. Germline-derived CDR1 and CDR2 are SNHLY and FYNNEI. The V gene lost 8 bases and the J gene lost 10 bases, with 21 bases spanning the gap. The CDR3 nucleotides read TGTGCCAGCTTACATCGTACGGGAGCCAAGTCACCCCTCCACTTT. This sequence encodes CASLHRTGAKSPLHF.

V and J are TRBV6-2 or TRBV6-3 and TRBJ2-1; D is undetermined. The CDR3 is 17 amino acids. V was cut by 3 bases and J by 7 bases, with 22 bases left in between. Germline V CDR1 and CDR2: MNHEY, SVGEGT. CDR3 in amino acids: CASSYYRNTVRPNEQFF. As DNA, the CDR3 is TGTGCCAGCAGTTATTACCGTAATACCGTGAGGCCTAATGAGCAGTTCTTC.

The chain has TRBV18 and TRBJ2-7; TRBD1 agrees at 10 bases. Germline trimming cut 3 bases from V and 4 bases from J; bases unmatched to any gene: 6. This CDR3 is 15 amino acids long. From germline, CDR1 is KGHSH and CDR2 LQKENI. The CDR3 region is CASSPGQGTGYEQYF. DNA of the CDR3: TGTGCCAGCTCACCGGGACAGGGGACCGGATACGAGCAGTACTTC.

As regards this clone: This sample includes further DNA sequences coding for the same CDR3. V usage is TRBV3-1 (or the pseudogene TRBV3-2) and J usage is TRBJ1-1, with TRBD1 as a possible D gene (5 bases). Trimming shortened V by 1 base and J by 7 bases, and 10 bases separated the two germline ends. The germline V gene encodes CDR1 LGHDT and CDR2 YNNKEL (reference sequence). This CDR3 spans 13 amino acids. In DNA form, the CDR3 reads TGTGCCAGCAGCCAAGGGCAGGGCGGTGAAGCTTTCTTT. Amino acid sequence: CASSQGQGGEAFF.

The chain recombines TRBV6-5 with TRBJ1-5; 9 positions agree with TRBD1. CDR3 size: 14 residues. Germline V CDR1 and CDR2: MNHEY, SVGAGI. V was clipped by 6 bases and J by 6 bases; unmatched bases: 6. The CDR3 is CASSRTGGGQPQHF. DNA of the CDR3: TGTGCCAGCAGCCGAACAGGGGGCGGTCAGCCCCAGCATTTT.

V gene TRBV5-1 combines with J gene TRBJ2-3, with D perhaps TRBD1 (5 bases). CDR1 SGHRS and CDR2 YFSETQ come from the germline V gene. V dropped 0 bases and J dropped 6 bases, with 14 bases sitting between them. This CDR3 region has 15 residues. In DNA form, the CDR3 reads TGCGCCAGCAGCTTGGAACTTGTAGGGGTGGATACGCAGTATTTT. It specifies CASSLELVGVDTQYF.